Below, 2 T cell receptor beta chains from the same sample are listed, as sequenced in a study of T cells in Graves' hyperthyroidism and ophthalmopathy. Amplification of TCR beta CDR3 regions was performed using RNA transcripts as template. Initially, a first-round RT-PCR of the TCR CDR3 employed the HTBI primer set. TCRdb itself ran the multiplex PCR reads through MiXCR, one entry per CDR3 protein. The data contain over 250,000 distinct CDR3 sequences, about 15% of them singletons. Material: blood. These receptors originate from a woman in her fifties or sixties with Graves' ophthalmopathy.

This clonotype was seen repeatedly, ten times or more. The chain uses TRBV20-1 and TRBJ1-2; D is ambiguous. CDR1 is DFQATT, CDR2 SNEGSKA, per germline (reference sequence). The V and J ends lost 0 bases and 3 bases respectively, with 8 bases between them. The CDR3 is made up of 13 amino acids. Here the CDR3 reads CSAREDGYYGYTF. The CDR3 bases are TGCAGTGCTAGAGAAGACGGTTACTATGGCTACACCTTC.

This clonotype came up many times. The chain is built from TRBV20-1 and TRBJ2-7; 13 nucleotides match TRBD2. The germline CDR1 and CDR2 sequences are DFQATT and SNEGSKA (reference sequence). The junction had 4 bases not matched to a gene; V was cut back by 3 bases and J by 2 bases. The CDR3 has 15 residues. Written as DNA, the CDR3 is TGCAGTGCTAGGCCGACTAGCGGGGGGACCTACGAGCAGTACTTC. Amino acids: CSARPTSGGTYEQYF.